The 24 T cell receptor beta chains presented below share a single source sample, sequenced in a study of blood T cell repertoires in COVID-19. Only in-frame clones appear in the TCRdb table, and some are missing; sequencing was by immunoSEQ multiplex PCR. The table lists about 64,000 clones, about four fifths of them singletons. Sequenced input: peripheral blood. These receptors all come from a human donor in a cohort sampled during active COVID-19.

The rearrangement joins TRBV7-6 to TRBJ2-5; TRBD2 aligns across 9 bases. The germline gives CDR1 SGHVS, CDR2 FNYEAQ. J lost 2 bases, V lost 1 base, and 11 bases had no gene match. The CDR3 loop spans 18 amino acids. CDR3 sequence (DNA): TGTGCCAGCAGCTTAGGGGGGCTAGCGGGACGATCACAAGAGACCCAGTACTTC. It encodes CASSLGGLAGRSQETQYF.

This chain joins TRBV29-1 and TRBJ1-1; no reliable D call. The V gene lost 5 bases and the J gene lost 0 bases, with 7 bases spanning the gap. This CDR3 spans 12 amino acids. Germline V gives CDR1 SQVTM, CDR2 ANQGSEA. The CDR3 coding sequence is TGCAGCGTTACGAACATGAACACTGAAGCTTTCTTT. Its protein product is CSVTNMNTEAFF. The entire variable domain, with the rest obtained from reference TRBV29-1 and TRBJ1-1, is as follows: SAVISQKPSRDICQRGTSLTIQCQVDSQVTMMFWYRQQPGQSLTLIATANQGSEATYESGFVIDKFPISRPNLTFSTLTVSNMSPEDSSIYLCSVTNMNTEAFFGQGTRLTVV.

CDR3 nucleotides: TGTGCCAGCAGCTTAGGCTCCAGGGCGGCGGGGTATGGCTACACCTTC. This encodes CASSLGSRAAGYGYTF. The rearrangement uses TRBV7-2 and TRBJ1-2; TRBD1 is a possible D gene (5 bases). CDR1 and CDR2 from the germline V gene are SGHTA and FQGNSA. V lost 1 base, J lost 5 bases, and 17 bases lay in between. CDR3 length: 16 amino acids.

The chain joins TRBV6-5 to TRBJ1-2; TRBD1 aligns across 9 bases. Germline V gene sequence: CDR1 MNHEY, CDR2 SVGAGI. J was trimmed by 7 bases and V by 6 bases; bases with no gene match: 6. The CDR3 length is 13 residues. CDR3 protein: CASSAGQGFGYTF. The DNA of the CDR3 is TGTGCCAGCAGCGCTGGACAGGGGTTTGGCTACACCTTC.

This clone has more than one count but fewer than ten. CDR3 region: CASAPWTGEWNSPLHF. The CDR3 DNA sequence: TGTGCTAGTGCCCCTTGGACAGGCGAGTGGAATTCACCCCTCCACTTT. V usage is TRBV12-5 and J usage is TRBJ1-6, with 7 positions matching TRBD1. Germline V gene lookup returns CDR1 LGHNT and CDR2 FRNRAP. The CDR3 spans 16 residues. V lost 7 bases and J lost 7; bases outside the gene matches: 13.

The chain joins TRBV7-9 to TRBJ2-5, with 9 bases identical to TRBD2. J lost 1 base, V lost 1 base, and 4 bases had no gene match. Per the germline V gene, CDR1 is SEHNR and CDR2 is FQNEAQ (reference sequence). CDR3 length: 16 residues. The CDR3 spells CASSLEGTSSQETQYF. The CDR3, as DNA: TGTGCCAGCAGCTTAGAGGGGACTAGCAGCCAAGAGACCCAGTACTTC.

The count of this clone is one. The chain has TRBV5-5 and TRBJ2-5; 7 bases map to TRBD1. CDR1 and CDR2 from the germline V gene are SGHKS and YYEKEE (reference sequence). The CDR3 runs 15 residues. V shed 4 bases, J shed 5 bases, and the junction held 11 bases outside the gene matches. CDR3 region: CASSPPGQRRETQYF. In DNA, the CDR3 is TGTGCCAGCAGCCCACCGGGACAGCGAAGGGAGACCCAGTACTTC.

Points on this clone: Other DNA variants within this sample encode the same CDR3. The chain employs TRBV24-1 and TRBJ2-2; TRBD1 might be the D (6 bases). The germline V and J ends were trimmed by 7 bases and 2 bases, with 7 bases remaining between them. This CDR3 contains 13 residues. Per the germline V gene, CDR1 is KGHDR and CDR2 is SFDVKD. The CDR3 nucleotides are TGTGCCACCAGGACAGGAAACACCGGGGAGCTGTTTTTT. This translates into CATRTGNTGELFF.

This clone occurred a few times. The CDR3 region is CASSLAGQGGSPLHF. The DNA for the CDR3 is TGCGCCAGCAGCTTGGCGGGACAGGGGGGTTCACCCCTCCACTTT. The chain couples TRBV5-1 to TRBJ1-6, with 11 bases matching TRBD1. V lost 0 bases and J lost 9; bases outside the gene matches: 2. Germline CDR1 reads SGHRS; CDR2 reads YFSETQ. The CDR3 sequence is 15 residues long.

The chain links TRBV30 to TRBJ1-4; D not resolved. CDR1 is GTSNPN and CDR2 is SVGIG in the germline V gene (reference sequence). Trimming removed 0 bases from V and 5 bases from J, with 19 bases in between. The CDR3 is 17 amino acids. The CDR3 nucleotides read TGTGCCTGGAGTGTGGCAGGAGGGTCTTTAATGAATGAAAAACTGTTTTTT. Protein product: CAWSVAGGSLMNEKLFF.

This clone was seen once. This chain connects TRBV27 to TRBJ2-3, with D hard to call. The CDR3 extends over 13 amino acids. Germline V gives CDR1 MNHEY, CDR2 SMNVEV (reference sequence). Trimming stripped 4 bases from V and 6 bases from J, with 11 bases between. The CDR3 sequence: CASSYQVPDTQYF. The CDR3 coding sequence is TGTGCCAGCAGTTACCAGGTCCCGGATACGCAGTATTTT.

CDR3 loop: CASSPNPRDSQETQYF. CDR3 in DNA: TGTGCCAGCAGCCCCAATCCGCGGGACAGCCAAGAGACCCAGTACTTC. The chain links TRBV5-4 to TRBJ2-5, with D possibly being TRBD1 (7 bases). The CDR3 length is 16 residues. From germline, CDR1 is SGHNT and CDR2 YYREEE (reference sequence). V shed 4 bases and J shed 1 base, with 17 bases lying between them.

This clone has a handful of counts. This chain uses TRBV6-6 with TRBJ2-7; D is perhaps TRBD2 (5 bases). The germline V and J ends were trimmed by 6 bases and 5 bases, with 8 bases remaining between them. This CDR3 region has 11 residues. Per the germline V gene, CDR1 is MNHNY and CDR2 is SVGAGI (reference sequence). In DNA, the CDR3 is TGTGCCAGCAGCCCCGGGAACGAGCAGTACTTC. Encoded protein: CASSPGNEQYF.

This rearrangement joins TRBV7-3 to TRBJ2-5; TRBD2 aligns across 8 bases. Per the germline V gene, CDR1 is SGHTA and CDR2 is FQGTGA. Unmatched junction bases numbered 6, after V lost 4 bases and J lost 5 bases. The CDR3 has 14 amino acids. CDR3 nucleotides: TGTGCCAGCAGCTCCCGGGGGGGCCGGGAGACCCAGTACTTC. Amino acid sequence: CASSSRGGRETQYF.

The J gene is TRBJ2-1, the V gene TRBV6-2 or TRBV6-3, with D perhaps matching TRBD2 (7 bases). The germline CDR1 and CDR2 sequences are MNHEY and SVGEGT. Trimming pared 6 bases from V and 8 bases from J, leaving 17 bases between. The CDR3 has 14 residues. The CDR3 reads CASSLRGGGYEQFF. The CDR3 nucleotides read TGTGCCAGCAGCTTACGCGGGGGCGGCTATGAGCAGTTCTTC.

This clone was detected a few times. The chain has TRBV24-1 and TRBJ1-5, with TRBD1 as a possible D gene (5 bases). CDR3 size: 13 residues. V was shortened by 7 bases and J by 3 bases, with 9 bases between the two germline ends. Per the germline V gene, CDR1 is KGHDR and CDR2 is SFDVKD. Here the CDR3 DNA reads TGTGCCACCAGCGGACAAAACAATCAGCCCCAGCATTTT. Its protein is CATSGQNNQPQHF.

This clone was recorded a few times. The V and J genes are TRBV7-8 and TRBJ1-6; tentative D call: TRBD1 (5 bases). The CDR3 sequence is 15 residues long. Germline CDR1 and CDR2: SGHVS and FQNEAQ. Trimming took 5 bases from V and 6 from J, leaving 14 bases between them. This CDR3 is CASSTAGTGNSPLHF. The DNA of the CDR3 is TGTGCCAGCAGCACGGCCGGGACTGGTAATTCACCCCTCCACTTT.

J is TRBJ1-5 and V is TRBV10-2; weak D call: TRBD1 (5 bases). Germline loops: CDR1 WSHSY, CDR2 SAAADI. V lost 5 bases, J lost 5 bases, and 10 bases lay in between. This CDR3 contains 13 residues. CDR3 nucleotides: TGCGCCAGCAGTAGACAGACTGATCAGCCCCAGCATTTT. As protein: CASSRQTDQPQHF.

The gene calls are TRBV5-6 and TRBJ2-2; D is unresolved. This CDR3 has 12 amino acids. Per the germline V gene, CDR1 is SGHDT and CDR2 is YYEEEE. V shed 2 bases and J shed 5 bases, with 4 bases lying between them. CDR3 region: CASSFPTGELFF. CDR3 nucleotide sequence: TGTGCCAGCAGCTTTCCGACCGGGGAGCTGTTTTTT.

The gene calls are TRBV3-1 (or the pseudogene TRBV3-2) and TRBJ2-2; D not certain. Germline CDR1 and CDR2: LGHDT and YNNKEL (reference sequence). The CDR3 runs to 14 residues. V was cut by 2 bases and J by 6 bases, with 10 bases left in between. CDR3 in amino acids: CASSQYVGPGELFF. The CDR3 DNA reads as TGTGCCAGCAGCCAATACGTTGGCCCCGGGGAGCTGTTTTTT.

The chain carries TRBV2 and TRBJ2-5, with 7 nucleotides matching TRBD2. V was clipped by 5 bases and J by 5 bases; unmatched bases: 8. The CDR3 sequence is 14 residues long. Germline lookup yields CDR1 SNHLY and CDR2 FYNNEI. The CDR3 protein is CASSLLRGWETQYF. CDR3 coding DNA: TGTGCCAGCAGTCTCCTGCGGGGGTGGGAGACCCAGTACTTC.

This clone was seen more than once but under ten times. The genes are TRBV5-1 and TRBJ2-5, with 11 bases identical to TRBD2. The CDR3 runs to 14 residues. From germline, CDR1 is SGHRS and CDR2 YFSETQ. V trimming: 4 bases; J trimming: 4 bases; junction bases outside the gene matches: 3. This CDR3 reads CASSRSGGVETQYF. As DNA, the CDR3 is TGCGCCAGCAGCCGTAGCGGGGGGGTAGAGACCCAGTACTTC.

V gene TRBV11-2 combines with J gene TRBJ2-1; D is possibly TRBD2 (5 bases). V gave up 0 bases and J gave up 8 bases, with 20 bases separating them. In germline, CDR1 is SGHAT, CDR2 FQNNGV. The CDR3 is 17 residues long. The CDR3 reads CASSLELGDYPQDEQFF. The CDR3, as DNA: TGTGCCAGCAGCTTAGAATTAGGCGACTATCCTCAGGATGAGCAGTTCTTC.

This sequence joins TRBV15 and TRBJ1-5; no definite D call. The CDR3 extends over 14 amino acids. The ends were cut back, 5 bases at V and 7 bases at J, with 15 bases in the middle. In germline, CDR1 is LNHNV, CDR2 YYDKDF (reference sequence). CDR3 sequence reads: CATSLAGYNQPQHF. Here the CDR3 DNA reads TGTGCCACCAGCCTAGCGGGGTACAACCAGCCCCAGCATTTT.